This T cell receptor (beta chain) was captured in a study of regulatory T cells in long-lasting Graves disease. Study-wide points: New patients shared roughly 1,000 public clonotypes, fewer than the roughly 2,600 shared by persistent patients.

This sample's time point: persistent/refractory GD, antithyroid drugs over 5 years with positive TRAb. Preparation of the TCR library used RNA extracted from PBMCs. This clonotype was counted ten times or more. Its specificity is unknown. Arm-PCR of CDR3 regions and iRepertoire HTBI primers were the basis on which TCR beta libraries were built. TCRdb analysed the multiplex PCR reads with MiXCR anew, one entry per CDR3 protein. The sample has around 460,000 distinct CDR3 sequences; about 20% are singletons. This CDR3 spans 14 amino acids. V was cut by 0 bases and J by 10 bases, with 10 bases left in between. CDR1 is SGHVS and CDR2 is FQNEAQ in the germline V gene.

The starting material was peripheral blood mononuclear cells (PBMCs), obtained when the disease was refractory, from a patient treated with antithyroid drugs. This sequence joins TRBV7-8 and TRBJ1-6; the D gene is possibly TRBD1 (5 bases). The TCR was taken from a female donor with Graves disease. Here the CDR3 reads CASSLAGEGSPLHF. The CDR3 DNA is TGTGCCAGCAGCTTAGCAGGGGAAGGGTCACCCCTCCACTTT.